This TCR beta chain was observed in a study of T-cell memory formation after mild COVID-19. Whole-study context: Among the donors, TCR clusters were largely specific to each donor. Whole-study results and caveats: Contracting clones localized mainly to CM and EM when CD4+ and mainly to EMRA when CD8+. Second-wave clones with a day 37 peak had unconfirmed SARS-CoV-2 specificity.

TCRdb re-derived calls from the 5' RACE reads in MiXCR, one entry per CDR3 protein. The table records 350,000 to 500,000 distinct CDR3 sequences, around a quarter of them present only once. The CDR3 extends over 15 amino acids. V was clipped by 1 base and J by 3 bases, with 12 bases between them. In regard to this clonotype: The target antigen is unknown.

Sequences were obtained from PBMCs or a T cell subset sorted from them (not recorded which). The chain has TRBV12-3 or TRBV12-4 and TRBJ1-1; no firm D call. This receptor was taken from an adult woman who had mild COVID-19 (a few samples of this study predate the infection). Cell type and time point are not known. The CDR3 bases are TGTGCCAGCAGTTTAGGCCCCGGACGGGACACTGAAGCTTTCTTT. Its translation: CASSLGPGRDTEAFF.